Following are 2 T cell receptor beta chains from one sample sequenced in a study of blood T cells in healthy people across ages. With a J-beta primer mix and a sample-barcoded 5' primer, a second PCR ran about 7 to 12 cycles. Each CDR3 protein is one row after TCRdb ran MiXCR on the 5' RACE reads. This sample has about 1.8 million distinct CDR3 sequences, with just under 50% found just once. Sequenced input: blood. These receptors were obtained from a middle-aged woman in good health.

This chain joins TRBV2 and TRBJ2-1; no clear D. Gene TRBJ2-7 matches the end of the DNA better, so the J call may be wrong. The CDR3 consists of 14 residues. Germline V gives CDR1 SNHLY, CDR2 FYNNEI. This chain's CDR3 is CASSVRSSYNEQYF. CDR3 sequence (DNA): TGTGCCAGCAGTGTGCGGAGCTCCTACAATGAGCAGTACTTC.

The chain joins TRBV9 to TRBJ2-1; the match to TRBD2 covers 8 bases. This CDR3 contains 14 residues. J lost 10 bases, V lost 4 bases, and 10 bases had no gene match. CDR1 is SGDLS and CDR2 is YYNGEE in the germline V gene. In nucleotides, the CDR3 is TGTGCCAGCAGCCCCCTCGGGGGGGCCGGGGAGCAGTTCTTC. Its translation is CASSPLGGAGEQFF.